Included here is one TCR beta chain sequence, with context. CDR1 is SGHRS and CDR2 is YFSETQ in the germline V gene. This CDR3 contains 14 residues. V lost 3 bases and J lost 4; bases outside the gene matches: 3. This sample stems from a study of blood T cell repertoires in COVID-19. TCRdb's copy holds only in-frame clones and misses some; the assay was immunoSEQ multiplex PCR. The repertoire holds 400,000 or so clones, with around 91% as singletons. The rearrangement uses TRBV5-1 and TRBJ2-3; 9 nucleotides match TRBD1. This TCR derives from a woman between 40 and 50 years old with COVID-19, enrolled during active disease. Input material: peripheral blood. The CDR3 coding sequence is TGCGCCAGCAGCTGGCGGACAGGGGCAGATACGCAGTATTTT. Amino acids: CASSWRTGADTQYF.